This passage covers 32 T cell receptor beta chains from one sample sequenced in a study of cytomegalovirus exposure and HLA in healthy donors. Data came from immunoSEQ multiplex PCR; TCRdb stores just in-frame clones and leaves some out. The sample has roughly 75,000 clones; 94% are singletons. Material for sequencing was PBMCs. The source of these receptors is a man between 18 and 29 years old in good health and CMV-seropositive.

The CDR3, as DNA: TGCGCCAGCAGCCAACACCCTCTAGCGGGGAGCACAGATACGCAGTATTTT. Encoded protein: CASSQHPLAGSTDTQYF. The gene calls are TRBV4-1 and TRBJ2-3; 9 nucleotides line up with TRBD2. The trim removed 2 bases at V and 0 bases at J, leaving 6 bases unmatched. This CDR3 is built from 17 residues. Germline assignment: CDR1 MGHRA and CDR2 YSYEKL.

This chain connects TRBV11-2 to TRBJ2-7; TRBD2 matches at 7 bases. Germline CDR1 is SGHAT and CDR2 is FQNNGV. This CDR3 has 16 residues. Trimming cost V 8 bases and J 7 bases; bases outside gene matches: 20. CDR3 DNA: TGTGCCAGCCGCCCCACGGGGGGAGGGCCATTCGGGGAGCAGTACTTC. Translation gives CASRPTGGGPFGEQYF.

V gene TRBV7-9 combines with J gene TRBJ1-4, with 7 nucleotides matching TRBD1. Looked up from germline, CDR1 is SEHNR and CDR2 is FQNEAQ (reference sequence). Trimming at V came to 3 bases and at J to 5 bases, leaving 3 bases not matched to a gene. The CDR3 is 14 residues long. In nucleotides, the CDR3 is TGTGCCAGCAGCTTTACACAGGGGAATGAAAAACTGTTTTTT. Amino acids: CASSFTQGNEKLFF.

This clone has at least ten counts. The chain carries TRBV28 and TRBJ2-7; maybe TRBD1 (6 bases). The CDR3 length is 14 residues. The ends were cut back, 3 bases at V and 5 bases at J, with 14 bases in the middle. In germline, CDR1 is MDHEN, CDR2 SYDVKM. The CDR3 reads CASSLALRGNEQYF. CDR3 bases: TGTGCCAGCAGTTTGGCCCTCAGGGGAAACGAGCAGTACTTC.

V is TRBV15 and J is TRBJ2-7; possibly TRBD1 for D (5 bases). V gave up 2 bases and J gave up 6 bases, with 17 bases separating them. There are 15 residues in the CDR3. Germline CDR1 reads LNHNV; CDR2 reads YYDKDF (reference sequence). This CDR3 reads CATSRKGAGPREQYF. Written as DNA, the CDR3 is TGTGCCACCAGCAGAAAGGGTGCAGGGCCGCGCGAGCAGTACTTC.

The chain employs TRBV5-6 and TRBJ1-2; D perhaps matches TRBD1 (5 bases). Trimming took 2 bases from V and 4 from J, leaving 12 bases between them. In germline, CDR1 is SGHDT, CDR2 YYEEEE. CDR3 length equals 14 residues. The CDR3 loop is CASSLRQGGYGYTF. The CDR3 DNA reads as TGTGCCAGCAGCTTACGTCAGGGTGGCTATGGCTACACCTTC.

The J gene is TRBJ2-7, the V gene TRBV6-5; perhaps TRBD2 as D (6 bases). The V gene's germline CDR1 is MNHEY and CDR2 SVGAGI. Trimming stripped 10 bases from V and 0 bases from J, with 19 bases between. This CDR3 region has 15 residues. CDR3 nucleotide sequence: TGTGCCACCTCAATAGGAGGGAGACCCTCCTACGAGCAGTACTTC. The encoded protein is CATSIGGRPSYEQYF.

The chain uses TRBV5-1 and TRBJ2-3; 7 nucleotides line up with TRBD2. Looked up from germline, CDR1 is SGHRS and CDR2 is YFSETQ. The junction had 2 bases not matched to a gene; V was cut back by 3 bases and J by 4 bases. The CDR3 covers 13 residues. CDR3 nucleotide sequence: TGCGCCAGCAGCTGGGGGGGTGCAGATACGCAGTATTTT. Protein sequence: CASSWGGADTQYF.

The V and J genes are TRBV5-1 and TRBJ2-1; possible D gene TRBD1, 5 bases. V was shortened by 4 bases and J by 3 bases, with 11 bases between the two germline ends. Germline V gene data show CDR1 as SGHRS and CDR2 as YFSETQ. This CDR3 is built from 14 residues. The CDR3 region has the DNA TGCGCCAGCAGCCCCGGTGACAGCTACAATGAGCAGTTCTTC. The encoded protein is CASSPGDSYNEQFF.

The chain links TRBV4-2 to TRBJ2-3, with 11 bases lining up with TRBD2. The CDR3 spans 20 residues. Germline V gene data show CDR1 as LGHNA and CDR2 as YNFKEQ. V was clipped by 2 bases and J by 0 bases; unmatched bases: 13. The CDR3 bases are TGTGCCAGCAGCCAAACCCCAGGTAGCGGGAGGGCCGGGAGCACAGATACGCAGTATTTT. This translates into CASSQTPGSGRAGSTDTQYF.

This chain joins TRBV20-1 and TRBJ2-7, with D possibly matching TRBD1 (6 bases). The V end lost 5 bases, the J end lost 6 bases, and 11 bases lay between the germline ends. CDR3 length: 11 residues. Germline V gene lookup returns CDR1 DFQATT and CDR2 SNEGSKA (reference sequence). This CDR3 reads CSADEGGEQYF. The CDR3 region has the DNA TGCAGTGCTGACGAAGGGGGCGAGCAGTACTTC.

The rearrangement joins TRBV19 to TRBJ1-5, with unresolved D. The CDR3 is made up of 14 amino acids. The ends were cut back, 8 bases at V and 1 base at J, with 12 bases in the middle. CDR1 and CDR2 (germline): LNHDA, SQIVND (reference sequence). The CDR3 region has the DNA TGTGCCAGTTCCGGTTCTAGGAGCAATCAGCCCCAGCATTTT. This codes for CASSGSRSNQPQHF.

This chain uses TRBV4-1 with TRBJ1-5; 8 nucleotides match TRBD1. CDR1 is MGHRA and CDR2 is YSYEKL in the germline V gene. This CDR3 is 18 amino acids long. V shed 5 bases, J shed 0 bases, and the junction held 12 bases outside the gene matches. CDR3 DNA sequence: TGCGCCAGCAGCGACCGGACAGGGAGTCCCTTTAGCAATCAGCCCCAGCATTTT. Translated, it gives CASSDRTGSPFSNQPQHF.

CDR3 nucleotide sequence: TGTGCCAGCAGCGTAGACGCTAGCGGCCAAGAGACCCAGTACTTC. Protein sequence: CASSVDASGQETQYF. This chain joins TRBV9 and TRBJ2-5; 7 nucleotides match TRBD2. V dropped 0 bases and J dropped 1; count of bases not matched to a gene: 3. Germline V gene data show CDR1 as SGDLS and CDR2 as YYNGEE. The CDR3 sequence is 15 residues long.

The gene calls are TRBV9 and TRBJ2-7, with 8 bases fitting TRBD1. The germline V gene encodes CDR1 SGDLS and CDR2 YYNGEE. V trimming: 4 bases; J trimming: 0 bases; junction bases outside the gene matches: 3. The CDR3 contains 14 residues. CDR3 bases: TGTGCCAGCAGCCGGACAGGGACCTCCTACGAGCAGTACTTC. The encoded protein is CASSRTGTSYEQYF. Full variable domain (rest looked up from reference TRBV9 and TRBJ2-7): DSGVTQTPKHLITATGQRVTLRCSPRSGDLSVYWYQQSLDQGLQFLIQYYNGEERAKGNILERFSAQQFPDLHSELNLSSLELGDSALYFCASSRTGTSYEQYFGPGTRLTVT.

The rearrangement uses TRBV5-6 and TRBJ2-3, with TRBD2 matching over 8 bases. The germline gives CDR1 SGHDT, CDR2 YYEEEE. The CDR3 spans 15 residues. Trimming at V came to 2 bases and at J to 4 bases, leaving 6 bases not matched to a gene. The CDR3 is CASSFPGGYADTQYF. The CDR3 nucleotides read TGTGCCAGCAGCTTCCCGGGAGGGTACGCAGATACGCAGTATTTT. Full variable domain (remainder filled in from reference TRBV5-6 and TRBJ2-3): DAGVTQSPTHLIKTRGQQVTLRCSPKSGHDTVSWYQQALGQGPQFIFQYYEEEERQRGNFPDRFSGHQFPNYSSELNVNALLLGDSALYLCASSFPGGYADTQYFGPGTRLTVL.

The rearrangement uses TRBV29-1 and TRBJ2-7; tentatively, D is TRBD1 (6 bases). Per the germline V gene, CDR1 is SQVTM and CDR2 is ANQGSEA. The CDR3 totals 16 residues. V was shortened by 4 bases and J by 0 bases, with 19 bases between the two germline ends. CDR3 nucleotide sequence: TGCAGCGTTGGCCGTCACTCAGCAGGGGTCTCCTACGAGCAGTACTTC. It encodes CSVGRHSAGVSYEQYF.

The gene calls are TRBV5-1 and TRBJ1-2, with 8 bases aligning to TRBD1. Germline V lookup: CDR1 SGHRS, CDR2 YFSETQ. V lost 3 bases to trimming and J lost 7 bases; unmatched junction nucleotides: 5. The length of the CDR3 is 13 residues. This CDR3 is CASSSYGQGGYTF. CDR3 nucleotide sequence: TGCGCCAGCAGCTCCTACGGACAGGGTGGCTACACCTTC.

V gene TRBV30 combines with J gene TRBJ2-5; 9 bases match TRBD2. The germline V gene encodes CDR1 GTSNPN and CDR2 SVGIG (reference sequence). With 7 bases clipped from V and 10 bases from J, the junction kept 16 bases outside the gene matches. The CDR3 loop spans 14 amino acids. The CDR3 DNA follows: TGTGCCTTAAAAGGGGGTAGCGGGGGAGGAGGCCAGTACTTC. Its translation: CALKGGSGGGGQYF.

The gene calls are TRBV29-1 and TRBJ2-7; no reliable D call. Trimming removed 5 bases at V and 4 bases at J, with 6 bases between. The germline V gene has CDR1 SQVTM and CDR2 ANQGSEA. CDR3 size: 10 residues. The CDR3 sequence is CSVFEYEQYF. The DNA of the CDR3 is TGCAGCGTTTTTGAGTACGAGCAGTACTTC.

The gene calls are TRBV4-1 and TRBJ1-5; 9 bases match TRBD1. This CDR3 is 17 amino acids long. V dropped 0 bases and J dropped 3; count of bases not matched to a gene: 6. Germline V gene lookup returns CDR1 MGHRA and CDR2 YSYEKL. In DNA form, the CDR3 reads TGCGCCAGCAGCCAAGATAGGGGGACAGGGAACAATCAGCCCCAGCATTTT. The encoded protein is CASSQDRGTGNNQPQHF.

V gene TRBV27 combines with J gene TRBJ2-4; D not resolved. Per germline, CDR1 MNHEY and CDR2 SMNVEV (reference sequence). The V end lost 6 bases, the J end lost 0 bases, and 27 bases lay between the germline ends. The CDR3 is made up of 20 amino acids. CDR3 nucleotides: TGTGCCAGCAGAAACCTCGGGTCGGTACCCCGAACGATAGCCAAAAACATTCAGTACTTC. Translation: CASRNLGSVPRTIAKNIQYF.

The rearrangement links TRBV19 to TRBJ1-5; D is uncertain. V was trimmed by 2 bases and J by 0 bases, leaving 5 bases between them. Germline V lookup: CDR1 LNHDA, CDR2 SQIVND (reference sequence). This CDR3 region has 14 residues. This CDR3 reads CASSILGSNQPQHF. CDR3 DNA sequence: TGTGCCAGTAGTATACTCGGTAGCAATCAGCCCCAGCATTTT.

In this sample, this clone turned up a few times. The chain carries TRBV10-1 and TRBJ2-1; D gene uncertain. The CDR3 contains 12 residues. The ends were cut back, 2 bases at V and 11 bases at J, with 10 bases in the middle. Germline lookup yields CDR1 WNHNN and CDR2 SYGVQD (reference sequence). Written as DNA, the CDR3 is TGCGCCAGCAGTGAGAGCGCGGAAAAGCAGTTCTTC. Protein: CASSESAEKQFF.

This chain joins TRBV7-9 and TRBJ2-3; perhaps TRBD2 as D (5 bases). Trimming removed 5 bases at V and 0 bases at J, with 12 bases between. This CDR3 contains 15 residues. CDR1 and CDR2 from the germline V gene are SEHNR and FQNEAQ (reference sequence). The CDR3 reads CASSAGVHSTDTQYF. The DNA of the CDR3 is TGTGCCAGCAGCGCCGGGGTCCATAGCACAGATACGCAGTATTTT.

For the CDR3, the DNA is TGTGCCAGCAGCCCCCGGGAGGGAAAGGCTAACTATGGCTACACCTTC. Amino acids: CASSPREGKANYGYTF. This chain uses TRBV7-9 with TRBJ1-2, with unresolved D. The germline CDR1 and CDR2 sequences are SEHNR and FQNEAQ (reference sequence). V lost 5 bases, J lost 0 bases, and 16 bases lay in between. This CDR3 comprises 16 residues.

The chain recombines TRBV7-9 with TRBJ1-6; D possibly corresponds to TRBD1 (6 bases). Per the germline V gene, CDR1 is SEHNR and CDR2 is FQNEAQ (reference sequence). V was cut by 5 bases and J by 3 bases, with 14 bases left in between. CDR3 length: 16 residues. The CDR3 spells CASSPGTIGYNSPLHF. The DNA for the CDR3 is TGTGCCAGCAGCCCCGGGACAATTGGCTATAATTCACCCCTCCACTTT. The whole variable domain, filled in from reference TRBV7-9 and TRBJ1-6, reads DTGVSQNPRHKITKRGQNVTFRCDPISEHNRLYWYRQTLGQGPEFLTYFQNEAQLEKSRLLSDRFSAERPKGSFSTLEIQRTEQGDSAMYLCASSPGTIGYNSPLHFGNGTRLTVT.

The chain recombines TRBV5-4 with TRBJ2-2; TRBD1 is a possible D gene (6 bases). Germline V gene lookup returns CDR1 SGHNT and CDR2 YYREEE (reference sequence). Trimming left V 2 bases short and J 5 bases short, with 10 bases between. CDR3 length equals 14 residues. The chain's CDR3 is CASSLNRDTGELFF. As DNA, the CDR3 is TGTGCCAGCAGCTTAAACAGGGATACCGGGGAGCTGTTTTTT. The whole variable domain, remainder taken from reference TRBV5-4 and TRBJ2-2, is ETGVTQSPTHLIKTRGQQVTLRCSSQSGHNTVSWYQQALGQGPQFIFQYYREEENGRGNFPPRFSGLQFPNYSSELNVNALELDDSALYLCASSLNRDTGELFFGEGSRLTVL.

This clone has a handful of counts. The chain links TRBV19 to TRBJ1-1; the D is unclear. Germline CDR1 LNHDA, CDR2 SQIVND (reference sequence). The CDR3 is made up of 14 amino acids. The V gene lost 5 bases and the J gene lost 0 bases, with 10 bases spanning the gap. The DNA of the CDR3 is TGTGCCAGTAGTCCCGCGGGTTTGAACACTGAAGCTTTCTTT. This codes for CASSPAGLNTEAFF.

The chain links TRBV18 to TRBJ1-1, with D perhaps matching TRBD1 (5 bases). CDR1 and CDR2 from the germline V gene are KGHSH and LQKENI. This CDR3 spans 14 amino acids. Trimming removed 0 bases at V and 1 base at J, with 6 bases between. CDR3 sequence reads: CASSPPGANTEAFF. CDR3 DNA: TGTGCCAGCTCACCACCTGGGGCGAACACTGAAGCTTTCTTT.

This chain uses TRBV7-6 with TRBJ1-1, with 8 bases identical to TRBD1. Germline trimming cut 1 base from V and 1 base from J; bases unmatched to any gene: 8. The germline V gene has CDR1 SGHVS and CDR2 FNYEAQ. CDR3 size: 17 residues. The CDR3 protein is CASSLVAGGNGNTEAFF. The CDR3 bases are TGTGCCAGCAGCTTAGTGGCAGGGGGCAATGGGAACACTGAAGCTTTCTTT.

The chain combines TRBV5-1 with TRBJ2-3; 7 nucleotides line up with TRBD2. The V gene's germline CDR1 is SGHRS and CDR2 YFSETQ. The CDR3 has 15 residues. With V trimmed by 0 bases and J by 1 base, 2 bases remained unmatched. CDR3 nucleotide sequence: TGCGCCAGCAGCTTGGAGGGAGGGGGCACAGATACGCAGTATTTT. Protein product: CASSLEGGGTDTQYF.